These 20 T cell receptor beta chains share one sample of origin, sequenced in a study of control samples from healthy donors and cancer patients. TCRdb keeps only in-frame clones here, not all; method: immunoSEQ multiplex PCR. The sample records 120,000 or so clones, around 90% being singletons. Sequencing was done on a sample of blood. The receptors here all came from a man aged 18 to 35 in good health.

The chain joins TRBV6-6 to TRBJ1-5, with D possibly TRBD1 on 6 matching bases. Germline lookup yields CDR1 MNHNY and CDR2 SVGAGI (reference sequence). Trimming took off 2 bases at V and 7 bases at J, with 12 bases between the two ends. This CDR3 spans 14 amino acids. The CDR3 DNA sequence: TGTGCCAGCAGTTACGGGGGGGCCGGACAGCCCCAGCATTTT. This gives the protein CASSYGGAGQPQHF.

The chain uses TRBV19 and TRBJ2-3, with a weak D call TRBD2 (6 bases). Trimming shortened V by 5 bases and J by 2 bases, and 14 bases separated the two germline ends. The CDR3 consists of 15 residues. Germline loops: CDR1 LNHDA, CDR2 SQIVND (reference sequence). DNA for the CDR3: TGTGCCAGTAGTGTTCGACTAGTGAACACAGATACGCAGTATTTT. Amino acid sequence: CASSVRLVNTDTQYF. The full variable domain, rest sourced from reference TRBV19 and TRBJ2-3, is DGGITQSPKYLFRKEGQNVTLSCEQNLNHDAMYWYRQDPGQGLRLIYYSQIVNDFQKGDIAEGYSVSREKKESFPLTVTSAQKNPTAFYLCASSVRLVNTDTQYFGPGTRLTVL.

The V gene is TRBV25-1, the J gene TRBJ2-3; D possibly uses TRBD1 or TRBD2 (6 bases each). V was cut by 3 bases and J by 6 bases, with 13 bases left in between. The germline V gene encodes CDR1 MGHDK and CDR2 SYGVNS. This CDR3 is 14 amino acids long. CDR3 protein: CASSDAQGLDTQYF. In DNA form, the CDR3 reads TGTGCCAGCAGTGACGCACAGGGACTGGATACGCAGTATTTT.

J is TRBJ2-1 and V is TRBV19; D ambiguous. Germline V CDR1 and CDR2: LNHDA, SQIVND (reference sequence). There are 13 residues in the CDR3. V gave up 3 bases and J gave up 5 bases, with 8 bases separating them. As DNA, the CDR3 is TGTGCCAGTAGTATTGGCGGAGACAATGAGCAGTTCTTC. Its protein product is CASSIGGDNEQFF.

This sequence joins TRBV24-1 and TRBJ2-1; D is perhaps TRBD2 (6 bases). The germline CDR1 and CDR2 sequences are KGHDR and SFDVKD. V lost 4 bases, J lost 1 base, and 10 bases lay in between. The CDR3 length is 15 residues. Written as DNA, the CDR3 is TGTGCCACCAGTGAGAATAGCGGATCCTACAATGAGCAGTTCTTC. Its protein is CATSENSGSYNEQFF.

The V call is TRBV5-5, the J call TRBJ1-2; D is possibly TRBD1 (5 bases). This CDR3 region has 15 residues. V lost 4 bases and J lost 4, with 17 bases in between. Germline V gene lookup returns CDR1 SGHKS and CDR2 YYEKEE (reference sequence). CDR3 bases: TGTGCCAGCAGCCCACCCGGGACGCCTGGCTATGGCTACACCTTC. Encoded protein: CASSPPGTPGYGYTF.

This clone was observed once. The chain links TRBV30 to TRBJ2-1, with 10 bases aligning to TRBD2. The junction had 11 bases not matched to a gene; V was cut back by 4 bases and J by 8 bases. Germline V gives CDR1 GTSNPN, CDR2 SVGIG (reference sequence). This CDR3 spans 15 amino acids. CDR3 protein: CAWTQGLAGVDEQFF. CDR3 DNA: TGTGCCTGGACCCAGGGGCTAGCGGGAGTTGATGAGCAGTTCTTC.

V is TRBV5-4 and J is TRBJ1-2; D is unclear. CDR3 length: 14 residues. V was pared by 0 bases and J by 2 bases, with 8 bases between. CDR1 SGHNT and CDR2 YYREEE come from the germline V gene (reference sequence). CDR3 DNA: TGTGCCAGCAGCTTGGAAAACAGCAACTATGGCTACACCTTC. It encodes CASSLENSNYGYTF.

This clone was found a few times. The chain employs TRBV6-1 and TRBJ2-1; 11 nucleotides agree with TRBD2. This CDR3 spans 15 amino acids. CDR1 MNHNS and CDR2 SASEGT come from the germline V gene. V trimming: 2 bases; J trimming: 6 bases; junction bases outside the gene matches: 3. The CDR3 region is CASSEFSGGANEQFF. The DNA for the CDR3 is TGTGCCAGCAGTGAATTTAGCGGGGGGGCCAATGAGCAGTTCTTC.

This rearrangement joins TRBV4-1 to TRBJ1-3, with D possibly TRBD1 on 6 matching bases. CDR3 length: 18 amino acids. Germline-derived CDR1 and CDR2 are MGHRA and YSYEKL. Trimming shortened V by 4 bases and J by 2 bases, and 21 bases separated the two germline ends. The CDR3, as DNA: TGCGCCAGCAGCCTACATATAGGGGGGGGTCGTGCTGGAAACACCATATATTTT. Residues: CASSLHIGGGRAGNTIYF.

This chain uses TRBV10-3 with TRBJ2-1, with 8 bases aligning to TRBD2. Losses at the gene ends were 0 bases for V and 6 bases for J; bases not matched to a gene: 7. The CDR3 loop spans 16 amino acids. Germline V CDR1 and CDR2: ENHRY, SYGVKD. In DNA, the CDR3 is TGTGCCATCAGTGAGTCGGGCGGGGGGACCCCCAATGAGCAGTTCTTC. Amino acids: CAISESGGGTPNEQFF.

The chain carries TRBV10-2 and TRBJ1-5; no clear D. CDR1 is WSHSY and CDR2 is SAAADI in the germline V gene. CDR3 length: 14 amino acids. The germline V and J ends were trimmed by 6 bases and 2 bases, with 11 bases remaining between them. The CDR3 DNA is TGCGCCAGCAGCTCGGAGATGGGCAATCAGCCCCAGCATTTT. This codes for CASSSEMGNQPQHF.

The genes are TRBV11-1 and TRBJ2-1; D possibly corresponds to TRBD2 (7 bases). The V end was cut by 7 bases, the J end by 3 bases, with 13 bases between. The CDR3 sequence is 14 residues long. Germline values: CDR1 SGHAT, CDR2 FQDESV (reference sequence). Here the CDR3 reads CASTNREGYNEQFF. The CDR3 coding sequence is TGTGCCAGCACTAACAGGGAGGGCTACAATGAGCAGTTCTTC.

CDR3 sequence (DNA): TGTGCCAGCAGTAACCGGGACAGCTACACAGATACGCAGTATTTT. Its protein product is CASSNRDSYTDTQYF. The chain couples TRBV6-5 to TRBJ2-3; 7 bases match TRBD1. This CDR3 region has 15 residues. Germline-derived CDR1 and CDR2 are MNHEY and SVGAGI. V was clipped by 5 bases and J by 2 bases; unmatched bases: 7.

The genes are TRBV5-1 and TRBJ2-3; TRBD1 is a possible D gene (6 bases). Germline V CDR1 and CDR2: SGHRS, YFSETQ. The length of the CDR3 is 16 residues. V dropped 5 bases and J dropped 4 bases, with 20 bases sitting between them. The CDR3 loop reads CASSYPMTGQSDTQYF. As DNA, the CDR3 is TGCGCCAGCAGTTACCCCATGACAGGACAATCAGATACGCAGTATTTT.

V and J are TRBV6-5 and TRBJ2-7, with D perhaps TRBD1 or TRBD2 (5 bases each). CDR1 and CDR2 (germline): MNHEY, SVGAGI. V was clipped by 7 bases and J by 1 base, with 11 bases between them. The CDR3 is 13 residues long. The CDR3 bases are TGTGCCAGCACACCGGGGCTGTCCTACGAGCAGTACTTC. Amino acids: CASTPGLSYEQYF.

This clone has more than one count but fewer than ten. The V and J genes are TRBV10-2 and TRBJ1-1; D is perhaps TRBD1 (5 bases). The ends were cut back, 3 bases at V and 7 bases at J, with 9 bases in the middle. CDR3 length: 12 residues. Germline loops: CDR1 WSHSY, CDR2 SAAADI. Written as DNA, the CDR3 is TGCGCCAGCAGTGAAGGTGACAGTGAAGCTTTCTTT. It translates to CASSEGDSEAFF.

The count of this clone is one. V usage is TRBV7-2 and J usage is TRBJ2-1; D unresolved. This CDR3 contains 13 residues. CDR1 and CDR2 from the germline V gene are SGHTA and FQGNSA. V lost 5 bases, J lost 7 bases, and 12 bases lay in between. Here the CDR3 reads CASSPRLENEQFF. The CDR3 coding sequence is TGTGCCAGCAGCCCGCGGCTCGAAAATGAGCAGTTCTTC.

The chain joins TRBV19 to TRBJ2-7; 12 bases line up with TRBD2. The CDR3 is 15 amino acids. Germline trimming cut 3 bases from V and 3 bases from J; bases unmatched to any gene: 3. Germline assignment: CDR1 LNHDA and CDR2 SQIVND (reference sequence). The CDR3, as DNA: TGTGCCAGTAGTATGACTAGCGGGGGCTTCTACGAGCAGTACTTC. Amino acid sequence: CASSMTSGGFYEQYF.

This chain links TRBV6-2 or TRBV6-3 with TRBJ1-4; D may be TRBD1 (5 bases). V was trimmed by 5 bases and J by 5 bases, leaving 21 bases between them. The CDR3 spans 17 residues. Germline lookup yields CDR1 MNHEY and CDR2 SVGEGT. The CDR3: CASSPYSSGNGNEKLFF. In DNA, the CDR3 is TGTGCCAGCAGTCCCTATTCATCAGGGAACGGAAATGAAAAACTGTTTTTT.